Included here is one T cell receptor (beta chain) sequence, with context. What it binds is unknown. All patients experienced relapse after autologous stem cell transplantation, and brentuximab vedotin exposure was variable. Starting with thawed PBMCs, CD4+ T cells were purified by magnetic negative selection. These data come from a study of PD-1 blockade in classical Hodgkin lymphoma. Whole-study context: Patients were treated with nivolumab at 3 mg/kg, and this was given intravenously every 2 weeks.

Method: immunoSEQ multiplex PCR; TCRdb's copy keeps in-frame clones and lacks some. The table shows about 35,000 clones, with approximately 90% occurring only once. V lost 5 bases and J lost 3; bases outside the gene matches: 7. Germline loops: CDR1 SGHVS, CDR2 FQNEAQ. The CDR3 covers 16 residues. Study conclusions and caveats: Researchers reported that CD4+ TCR diversity, though not CD8+, rose significantly by C4D1.

The chain employs TRBV7-8 and TRBJ2-1, with TRBD2 matching over 10 bases. The sample was CD4+ T cells from blood, taken at baseline. The receptor comes from a human donor with classical Hodgkin lymphoma. The CDR3 nucleotides read TGTGCCAGCAGCCTAGGAGCGGGAGGGGGCTACAATGAGCAGTTCTTC. Translating it yields CASSLGAGGGYNEQFF. Variable domain in full (rest from reference TRBV7-8 and TRBJ2-1): GAGVSQSPRYKVAKRGQDVALRCDPISGHVSLFWYQQALGQGPEFLTYFQNEAQLDKSGLPSDRFFAERPEGSVSTLKIQRTQQEDSAVYLCASSLGAGGGYNEQFFGPGTRLTVL.